Each of the 17 T cell receptor beta chains below was sequenced from the same sample in a study of blood T cell repertoires in COVID-19. Here immunoSEQ multiplex PCR was the method, and the copy in TCRdb shows in-frame clones only, minus some. The sample includes 200,000 to 300,000 clones, around 86% seen only once; the top ten take about 2.9%. Input material: peripheral blood. Receptor source: a woman in her twenties or thirties who had recovered from COVID-19.

The chain uses TRBV7-9 and TRBJ1-2; D perhaps matches TRBD1 (6 bases). Trimming stripped 5 bases from V and 3 bases from J, with 13 bases between. This CDR3 has 14 residues. The germline V gene encodes CDR1 SEHNR and CDR2 FQNEAQ (reference sequence). The CDR3 protein is CASSLGGADYGYTF. The DNA of the CDR3 is TGTGCCAGCAGCCTTGGGGGCGCGGACTATGGCTACACCTTC. The full variable domain, completed using reference TRBV7-9 and TRBJ1-2, is DTGVSQNPRHKITKRGQNVTFRCDPISEHNRLYWYRQTLGQGPEFLTYFQNEAQLEKSRLLSDRFSAERPKGSFSTLEIQRTEQGDSAMYLCASSLGGADYGYTFGSGTRLTVV.

The genes are TRBV4-1 and TRBJ2-2; 11 bases are a match to TRBD2. CDR1 and CDR2 (germline): MGHRA, YSYEKL. The CDR3 has 17 residues. Trimming took 2 bases from V and 4 from J; bases not matched to a gene: 6. The CDR3, as DNA: TGCGCCAGCAGCCAACAGACTAGCGGGGTGATCACCGGGGAGCTGTTTTTT. Translation: CASSQQTSGVITGELFF.

The V gene is TRBV6-5, the J gene TRBJ2-1, with TRBD2 matching over 13 bases. V shed 7 bases, J shed 3 bases, and the junction held 3 bases outside the gene matches. The length of the CDR3 is 15 residues. Germline CDR1 and CDR2: MNHEY and SVGAGI. The DNA of the CDR3 is TGTGCCAGCACTGGACTAGCGGGAGACTACAATGAGCAGTTCTTC. It specifies CASTGLAGDYNEQFF.

The chain combines TRBV27 with TRBJ1-2; 9 nucleotides line up with TRBD1. The germline V gene encodes CDR1 MNHEY and CDR2 SMNVEV (reference sequence). This CDR3 comprises 18 residues. The trim removed 5 bases at V and 1 base at J, leaving 14 bases unmatched. The CDR3 protein is CASSRTRDRALVNYGYTF. CDR3 in DNA: TGTGCCAGCAGTCGGACCCGGGACAGGGCCCTTGTTAACTATGGCTACACCTTC.

This clone has more than one count but fewer than ten. The chain carries TRBV6-1 and TRBJ1-2; possibly TRBD1 for D (5 bases). The germline CDR1 and CDR2 sequences are MNHNS and SASEGT. Trimming cost V 2 bases and J 7 bases, with 17 bases left between them. The CDR3 length is 15 residues. CDR3 coding DNA: TGTGCCAGCAGTGAATTCAAGGGGCCGGGTAGTGGCTACACCTTC. Protein sequence: CASSEFKGPGSGYTF.

About this clone: Its ends do not fully match the called genes, so a read error is possible. This sequence joins TRBV10-1 and TRBJ2-3, with 8 bases lining up with TRBD1. The germline V gene encodes CDR1 WNHNN and CDR2 SYGVQD (reference sequence). The CDR3 is 13 amino acids. This CDR3 reads CASSESWTGLPSF. CDR3 coding DNA: TGCGCCAGCAGTGAGTCATGGACAGGGTTACCCTCTTTT.

The J gene is TRBJ1-1, the V gene TRBV9; weak D call: TRBD1 (6 bases). Looked up from germline, CDR1 is SGDLS and CDR2 is YYNGEE. V was shortened by 4 bases and J by 8 bases, with 12 bases between the two germline ends. CDR3 length: 12 amino acids. CDR3: CASSKTGREAFF. For the CDR3, the DNA is TGTGCCAGCAGCAAAACAGGGCGCGAAGCTTTCTTT. Full variable domain (missing parts from reference TRBV9 and TRBJ1-1): DSGVTQTPKHLITATGQRVTLRCSPRSGDLSVYWYQQSLDQGLQFLIQYYNGEERAKGNILERFSAQQFPDLHSELNLSSLELGDSALYFCASSKTGREAFFGQGTRLTVV.

This sequence joins TRBV27 and TRBJ2-1, with D tentatively TRBD1 (6 bases). Trimming stripped 4 bases from V and 0 bases from J, with 13 bases between. Germline V CDR1 and CDR2: MNHEY, SMNVEV (reference sequence). The CDR3 sequence is 16 residues long. CDR3 loop: CASSSRRTVSYNEQFF. CDR3 DNA sequence: TGTGCCAGCAGTTCAAGAAGGACAGTCTCCTACAATGAGCAGTTCTTC.

The V and J genes are TRBV2 and TRBJ2-3; 9 bases match TRBD2. The V segment lost 4 bases and the J segment 5 bases; nucleotides outside the gene matches: 4. This CDR3 has 14 residues. Looked up from germline, CDR1 is SNHLY and CDR2 is FYNNEI. The CDR3 is CASSVGGGGDTQYF. Written as DNA, the CDR3 is TGTGCCAGCAGTGTCGGCGGGGGGGGAGATACGCAGTATTTT.

This clone turned up a few times. The chain recombines TRBV7-8 with TRBJ2-5; TRBD1 is a possible D gene (6 bases). Trimming stripped 6 bases from V and 1 base from J, with 24 bases between. The CDR3 consists of 18 residues. CDR1 is SGHVS and CDR2 is FQNEAQ in the germline V gene. CDR3 loop: CASSYRVYGSRGQETQYF. The CDR3 coding sequence is TGTGCCAGCAGTTATAGAGTGTACGGCAGCAGGGGCCAAGAGACCCAGTACTTC.

Regarding this clone: This sample includes further DNA sequences coding for the same CDR3. The chain joins TRBV3-1 (or the pseudogene TRBV3-2) to TRBJ1-1; D remains ambiguous. The germline CDR1 and CDR2 sequences are LGHDT and YNNKEL (reference sequence). This CDR3 spans 17 amino acids. Trimming took off 4 bases at V and 4 bases at J, with 22 bases between the two ends. CDR3 protein: CASSPRGVRLGITEAFF. The CDR3 region has the DNA TGTGCCAGCAGCCCCCGAGGAGTCCGGTTGGGTATCACTGAAGCTTTCTTT.

The rearrangement links TRBV7-8 to TRBJ1-5; D is ambiguous. Looked up from germline, CDR1 is SGHVS and CDR2 is FQNEAQ. The CDR3 sequence is 14 residues long. V was pared by 5 bases and J by 4 bases, with 12 bases between. The CDR3 coding sequence is TGTGCCAGCAGCCCCCGACGGGATAATCAGCCCCAGCATTTT. Amino acids: CASSPRRDNQPQHF.

This clone has only one observation. For the CDR3, the DNA is TGTGCCAGCAGCTTGGACGGGACAGTGAGCTCCTACGAGCAGTACTTC. This encodes CASSLDGTVSSYEQYF. The chain couples TRBV5-4 to TRBJ2-7; 7 positions agree with TRBD1. Germline loops: CDR1 SGHNT, CDR2 YYREEE (reference sequence). The CDR3 spans 16 residues. V was pared by 0 bases and J by 0 bases, with 6 bases of the junction left unmatched.

The chain combines TRBV23-1 with TRBJ2-1, with 7 bases aligning to TRBD1. TRBV23-1 is recorded as an ORF, its role being uncertain. There are 17 residues in the CDR3. After removal of 0 bases from V and 8 bases from J, the junction contained 13 bases not matched to a gene. The CDR3 DNA reads TGCGCCAGCAGTCAATCGACAGGGCCCCTCCATTGCGATGAGCAGTTCTTC. This encodes CASSQSTGPLHCDEQFF.

The V gene is TRBV11-2, the J gene TRBJ1-2, with a weak D call TRBD1 (6 bases). Germline loops: CDR1 SGHAT, CDR2 FQNNGV. Between the trimmed V and J ends, which lost 5 bases and 3 bases, there was a span of 16 bases. This CDR3 is 15 amino acids long. The CDR3 DNA reads as TGTGCCAGCAGCCTACAGGGTGGATCGGACTATGGCTACACCTTC. Amino acids: CASSLQGGSDYGYTF.

The J gene is TRBJ2-3, the V gene TRBV6-1; 11 nucleotides align to TRBD2. V dropped 3 bases and J dropped 4; count of bases not matched to a gene: 9. The CDR3 is 17 residues long. Looked up from germline, CDR1 is MNHNS and CDR2 is SASEGT. This chain's CDR3 is CASSDPQLAGVADTQYF. The CDR3 region has the DNA TGTGCCAGCAGTGACCCACAACTAGCGGGGGTCGCAGATACGCAGTATTTT.

V gene TRBV2 combines with J gene TRBJ1-1; perhaps TRBD1 as D (5 bases). V was trimmed by 8 bases and J by 8 bases, leaving 12 bases between them. Germline V gives CDR1 SNHLY, CDR2 FYNNEI. The CDR3 totals 11 residues. For the CDR3, the DNA is TGTGCCAGCCAGGGAGGGGCCGAAGCTTTCTTT. Encoded protein: CASQGGAEAFF.